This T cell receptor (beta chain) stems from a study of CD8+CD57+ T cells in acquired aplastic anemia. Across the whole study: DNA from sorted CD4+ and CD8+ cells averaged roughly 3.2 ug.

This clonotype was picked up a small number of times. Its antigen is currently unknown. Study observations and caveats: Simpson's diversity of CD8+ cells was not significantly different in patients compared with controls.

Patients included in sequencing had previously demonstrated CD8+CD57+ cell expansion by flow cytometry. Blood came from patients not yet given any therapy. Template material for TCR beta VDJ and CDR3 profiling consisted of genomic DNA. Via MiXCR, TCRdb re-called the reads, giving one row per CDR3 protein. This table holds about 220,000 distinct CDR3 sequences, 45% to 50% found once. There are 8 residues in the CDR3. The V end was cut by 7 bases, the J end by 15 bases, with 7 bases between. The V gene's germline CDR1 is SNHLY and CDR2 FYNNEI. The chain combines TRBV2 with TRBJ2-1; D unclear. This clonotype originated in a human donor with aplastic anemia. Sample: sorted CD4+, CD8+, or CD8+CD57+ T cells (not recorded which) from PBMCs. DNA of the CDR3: TGTGCCAGCAACTCGGGGTTCTTC. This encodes CASNSGFF.